The clone carrying this TCR beta chain was detected ten times or more. The data belong to a study of T cells in Graves' hyperthyroidism and ophthalmopathy. RNA transcripts were the template for amplifying TCR beta CDR3 regions. HTBI primers drove first-round RT-PCR of the TCR CDR3. From the multiplex PCR reads, TCRdb called clonotypes with MiXCR, one entry per CDR3 protein. The sample records approximately 690,000 distinct CDR3 sequences, roughly 15% being singletons. The germline V gene has CDR1 MGHRA and CDR2 YSYEKL. This CDR3 region has 14 residues. The V end lost 0 bases, the J end lost 5 bases, and 10 bases lay between the germline ends.

This TCR was sampled from a woman in her forties or fifties with Graves' ophthalmopathy. The sample taken for sequencing was blood. The genes are TRBV4-1 and TRBJ1-2; TRBD1 might be the D (6 bases). The CDR3 loop reads CASSQEGAGYGYTF. CDR3 sequence (DNA): TGCGCCAGCAGCCAAGAGGGGGCAGGATATGGCTACACCTTC.